This is a list of T cell receptor beta chains from one sample in a study of OX40 agonist ivuxolimab in advanced cancers. Data came from immunoSEQ multiplex PCR; TCRdb stores just in-frame clones and leaves some out. The top ten clones hold under 25% of a sample with about 28,000 clones, around 83% of them seen once. The sample in question was CD4+ or CD8+ T cells sorted from blood, obtained in a trial of the OX40 agonist ivuxolimab. Receptor source: an adult with an advanced solid tumor such as melanoma, head and neck, liver or kidney cancer. Both conserved end residues are part of each CDR3. The order of the fields is V gene, D gene, J gene, CDR3 protein. A D gene is named only where the DNA matches it firmly.

TRBV29-1	.	TRBJ1-1	CSVPGTEAFF
TRBV5-1	.	TRBJ2-5	CASSLWSQAREETQYF
TRBV14	.	TRBJ2-7	CASSRGRSYEQYF
TRBV2	.	TRBJ2-6	CASSEGGPRSGANVLTF
TRBV27	.	TRBJ2-7	CASRGSYEQYF
TRBV4-1	.	TRBJ2-1	CASSQSLDLDEQFF
TRBV5-1	.	TRBJ1-4	CASSFGPPGYLLELFF
TRBV6-5	.	TRBJ2-3	CASSRGADTQYF
TRBV4-2	.	TRBJ2-1	CASSQERRDEQFF
TRBV11-3	TRBD1	TRBJ2-3	CASSDRDRVPDTQYF
TRBV21-1	.	TRBJ1-1	CASRNLGGGTGNTEAFF
TRBV5-1	TRBD1	TRBJ1-1	CASSSQTGWPTEAFF
TRBV10-1	.	TRBJ2-3	CASSEERTEYTDTQYF
TRBV5-1	.	TRBJ2-2	CASSPPFSTGELFF
TRBV27	TRBD2	TRBJ2-1	CASSLGTSGRFDNEQFF
TRBV11-2	.	TRBJ2-1	CASSLGGEYNEQFF
TRBV7-9	.	TRBJ2-1	CASSVTGNEQFF
TRBV11-2	.	TRBJ1-1	CASSSTVPEAFF
TRBV5-6	.	TRBJ1-1	CASSLGPTGTEAFF
TRBV19	.	TRBJ1-2	CASTSMGEADYGYTF
TRBV15	TRBD1	TRBJ2-6	CATSQGIGANVLTF
TRBV5-1	.	TRBJ2-7	CASSFSYQYEQYF
TRBV19	TRBD1	TRBJ2-1	CASRLEDRGHNEQFF
TRBV9	TRBD2	TRBJ2-1	CASSVAGGDYNEQFF
TRBV12-2	.	TRBJ2-3	CASRLVMRRRDTRERCTDTQYF
TRBV7-8	TRBD2	TRBJ2-2	CASSLAPPGGRTGELFF
TRBV29-1	TRBD2	TRBJ2-2	CSARDYWSGELFF
TRBV2	.	TRBJ1-6	CASREDSSYNSPLHF
TRBV28	.	TRBJ2-2	CASSWWTGDTGELFF
TRBV7-9	.	TRBJ2-3	CASSSGADTQYF
TRBV6-1	TRBD1	TRBJ2-7	CASSEIGTGSYEQYF
TRBV30	TRBD1	TRBJ2-7	CAWSSPGQRALGYEQYF
TRBV27	.	TRBJ2-7	CASRGSYEQYF